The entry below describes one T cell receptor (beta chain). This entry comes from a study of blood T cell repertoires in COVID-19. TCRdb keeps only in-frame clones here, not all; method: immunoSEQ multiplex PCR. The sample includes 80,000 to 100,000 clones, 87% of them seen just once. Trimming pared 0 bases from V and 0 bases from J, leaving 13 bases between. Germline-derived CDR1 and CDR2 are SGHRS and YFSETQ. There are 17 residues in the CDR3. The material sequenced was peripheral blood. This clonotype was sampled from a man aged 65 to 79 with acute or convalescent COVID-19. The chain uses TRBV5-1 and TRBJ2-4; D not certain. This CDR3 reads CASSLGYRTEAKNIQYF. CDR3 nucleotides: TGCGCCAGCAGCTTGGGCTATCGAACCGAAGCCAAAAACATTCAGTACTTC.